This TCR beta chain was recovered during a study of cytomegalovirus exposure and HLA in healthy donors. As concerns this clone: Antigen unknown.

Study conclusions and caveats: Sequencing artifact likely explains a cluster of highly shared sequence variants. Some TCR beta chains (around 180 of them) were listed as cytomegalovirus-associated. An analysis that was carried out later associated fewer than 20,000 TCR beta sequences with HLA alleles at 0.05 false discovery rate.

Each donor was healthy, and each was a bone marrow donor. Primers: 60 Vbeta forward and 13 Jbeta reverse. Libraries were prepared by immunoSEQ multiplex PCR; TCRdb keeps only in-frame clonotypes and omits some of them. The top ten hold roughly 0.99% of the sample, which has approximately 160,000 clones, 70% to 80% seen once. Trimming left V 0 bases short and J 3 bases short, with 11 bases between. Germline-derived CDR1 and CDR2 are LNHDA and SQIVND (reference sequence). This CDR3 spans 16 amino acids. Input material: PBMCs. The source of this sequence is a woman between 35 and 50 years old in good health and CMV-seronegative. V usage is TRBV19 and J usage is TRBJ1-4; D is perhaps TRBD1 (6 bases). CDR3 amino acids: CASSIDHRASNEKLFF. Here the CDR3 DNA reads TGTGCCAGTAGTATAGATCACAGGGCGTCTAATGAAAAACTGTTTTTT.